Each of the 21 T cell receptor beta chains below was sequenced from the same sample in a study of blood T cell repertoires in COVID-19 (dated by TCRdb to the early 2020s). Library preparation employed the immunoSEQ multiplex PCR assay. The source is immuneACCESS, and TCRdb retained only in-frame sequences with V and J called. Part of the clones is not carried over; for the studies checked, unresolved V genes explain less than half of this, and the remainder is unexplained. The sample includes some 210,000 clones, with around four fifths observed a single time. The ten largest clones capture around 20% of the sample. The sample taken for sequencing was peripheral blood. The receptors here all came from a human donor in a cohort sampled during active COVID-19.

The chain couples TRBV6-1 to TRBJ1-6, with D tentatively TRBD1 (5 bases). From germline, CDR1 is MNHNS and CDR2 SASEGT. The CDR3 covers 15 residues. Trimming cost V 3 bases and J 8 bases, with 14 bases left between them. The CDR3 protein is CASSEQGTSHSPLHF. CDR3 DNA: TGTGCCAGCAGTGAGCAGGGAACCTCTCATTCACCCCTCCACTTT.

The V call is TRBV3-1 (or the pseudogene TRBV3-2), the J call TRBJ1-2; TRBD1 might be the D (5 bases). Germline V gene sequence: CDR1 LGHDT, CDR2 YNNKEL (reference sequence). This CDR3 is built from 14 residues. V was clipped by 1 base and J by 5 bases, with 11 bases between them. The chain's CDR3 is CASSQAIAGYGYTF. CDR3 DNA: TGTGCCAGCAGCCAAGCGATCGCAGGGTATGGCTACACCTTC.

The rearrangement joins TRBV7-9 to TRBJ2-1; 12 nucleotides agree with TRBD2. The V segment lost 5 bases and the J segment 6 bases; nucleotides outside the gene matches: 5. Germline lookup yields CDR1 SEHNR and CDR2 FQNEAQ (reference sequence). The CDR3 loop spans 15 amino acids. CDR3 DNA sequence: TGTGCCAGCAGCGTACTAGCGGGGGGAATCAATGAGCAGTTCTTC. Amino acid sequence: CASSVLAGGINEQFF.

J is TRBJ2-3 and V is TRBV10-1, with TRBD1 identical over 8 bases. The V and J ends lost 4 bases and 7 bases, in that order; junction bases with no gene match: 10. Per germline, CDR1 WNHNN and CDR2 SYGVQD (reference sequence). CDR3 length: 15 amino acids. The CDR3 DNA reads TGCGCCAGCAGTGCGTCAGGACAGGGATCATATACGCAGTATTTT. Translation gives CASSASGQGSYTQYF.

This clone was observed many times. CDR3 region: CAWSKQGSQPQHF. The CDR3 nucleotides read TGTGCCTGGAGTAAACAGGGGTCCCAGCCCCAGCATTTT. The chain has TRBV30 and TRBJ1-5; 7 bases agree with TRBD1. Germline trimming cut 2 bases from V and 7 bases from J; bases unmatched to any gene: 5. The CDR3 length is 13 residues. Germline V gives CDR1 GTSNPN, CDR2 SVGIG (reference sequence).

This clone came up a few times. This rearrangement joins TRBV7-8 to TRBJ2-7; D is perhaps TRBD1 (5 bases). Germline CDR1 SGHVS, CDR2 FQNEAQ. V was cut by 3 bases and J by 6 bases, with 12 bases left in between. There are 13 residues in the CDR3. The CDR3 DNA is TGTGCCAGCAGCTTCGGCAGGGTAACCGAGCAGTACGTC. It encodes CASSFGRVTEQYV.

This clone has more than one count but fewer than ten. This sequence joins TRBV27 and TRBJ2-3; 8 nucleotides align to TRBD1. This CDR3 has 14 residues. CDR1 and CDR2 (germline): MNHEY, SMNVEV (reference sequence). J lost 2 bases, V lost 6 bases, and 4 bases had no gene match. This CDR3 reads CASRRQGITDTQYF. In DNA form, the CDR3 reads TGTGCCAGCAGGCGACAGGGGATCACAGATACGCAGTATTTT.

This clone was counted only a few times. The chain links TRBV2 to TRBJ1-2; the D gene is possibly TRBD1 (5 bases). Germline lookup yields CDR1 SNHLY and CDR2 FYNNEI. This CDR3 region has 16 residues. The V end lost 1 base, the J end lost 4 bases, and 16 bases lay between the germline ends. CDR3 protein: CASSEVDRLPIYGYTF. The CDR3 coding sequence is TGTGCCAGCAGTGAAGTTGACAGACTCCCCATCTATGGCTACACCTTC.

This clone turned up a few times. This chain links TRBV18 with TRBJ1-2, with 10 bases aligning to TRBD1. The CDR3 loop spans 15 amino acids. Looked up from germline, CDR1 is KGHSH and CDR2 is LQKENI. The V and J ends lost 3 bases and 6 bases, in that order; junction bases with no gene match: 7. The CDR3 DNA follows: TGTGCCAGCTCACCCGGGACAGGGGTAAACCATGGCTACACCTTC. This gives the protein CASSPGTGVNHGYTF.

The V call is TRBV5-6, the J call TRBJ1-2; no firm D call. Per germline, CDR1 SGHDT and CDR2 YYEEEE. V gave up 3 bases and J gave up 2 bases, with 20 bases separating them. This CDR3 has 17 residues. The CDR3 is CASSSHGRGQGNYGYTF. CDR3 bases: TGTGCCAGCAGCTCCCATGGGCGGGGTCAAGGGAACTATGGCTACACCTTC.

This chain connects TRBV6-6 to TRBJ1-5; no clear D. V was cut by 5 bases and J by 0 bases, with 11 bases left in between. The CDR3 covers 15 residues. Germline V CDR1 and CDR2: MNHNY, SVGAGI (reference sequence). The CDR3 here is CASSVVGYSNQPQHF. The CDR3 DNA reads TGTGCCAGCAGTGTGGTCGGGTATAGCAATCAGCCCCAGCATTTT.

With respect to this clone: The sample holds other DNA sequences that translate to the same CDR3. V and J are TRBV6-5 and TRBJ1-2; a weak D match, TRBD1 (6 bases). There are 13 residues in the CDR3. Germline CDR1 reads MNHEY; CDR2 reads SVGAGI. The V and J ends lost 5 bases and 2 bases respectively, with 9 bases between them. This CDR3 reads CASSRTGNYGYTF. The CDR3 nucleotides are TGTGCCAGCAGTAGAACAGGGAACTATGGCTACACCTTC.

This sequence joins TRBV6-5 and TRBJ2-7; D call uncertain. This CDR3 is built from 15 residues. The V and J ends lost 0 bases and 3 bases respectively, with 12 bases between them. Germline-derived CDR1 and CDR2 are MNHEY and SVGAGI. CDR3 DNA: TGTGCCAGCAGTTACTCCAGGTCCCATAACTACGAGCAGTACGTC. This translates into CASSYSRSHNYEQYV.

This chain connects TRBV9 to TRBJ1-1; D is ambiguous. This CDR3 has 12 amino acids. Trimming shortened V by 4 bases and J by 1 base, and 5 bases separated the two germline ends. Germline CDR1 reads SGDLS; CDR2 reads YYNGEE. Here the CDR3 DNA reads TGTGCCAGCAGCACAGCGAACACTGAAGCTTTCTTT. Amino acid sequence: CASSTANTEAFF.

J is TRBJ1-5 and V is TRBV19; D is ambiguous. Germline CDR1 reads LNHDA; CDR2 reads SQIVND (reference sequence). The CDR3 sequence is 16 residues long. Trimming cost V 5 bases and J 4 bases, with 18 bases left between them. The CDR3 loop is CASSFLPAGSNQPQHF. The DNA of the CDR3 is TGTGCCAGTAGTTTCCTCCCAGCGGGATCGAATCAGCCCCAGCATTTT.

V usage is TRBV10-3 and J usage is TRBJ1-4; no clear D. This CDR3 contains 15 residues. Trimming cost V 1 base and J 5 bases, with 11 bases left between them. CDR1 and CDR2 (germline): ENHRY, SYGVKD. CDR3 region: CAISEFPPGNEKLFF. CDR3 in DNA: TGTGCCATCAGTGAGTTCCCTCCCGGGAATGAAAAACTGTTTTTT.

The gene calls are TRBV6-1 and TRBJ2-1; TRBD2 aligns across 9 bases. Trimming cost V 1 base and J 5 bases; bases outside gene matches: 3. The CDR3 has 15 amino acids. CDR1 is MNHNS and CDR2 is SASEGT in the germline V gene. CDR3 sequence reads: CASSEVLAGHNEQFF. In DNA, the CDR3 is TGTGCCAGCAGTGAAGTCCTAGCGGGACACAATGAGCAGTTCTTC.

The chain has TRBV19 and TRBJ1-1; D call uncertain. V lost 8 bases and J lost 2, with 15 bases in between. Germline loops: CDR1 LNHDA, CDR2 SQIVND (reference sequence). The CDR3 extends over 14 amino acids. This CDR3 reads CASSWRSVNTEAFF. In DNA form, the CDR3 reads TGTGCCAGTTCCTGGAGGTCAGTAAACACTGAAGCTTTCTTT.

The gene calls are TRBV7-6 and TRBJ1-2; D is possibly TRBD1 (5 bases). From germline, CDR1 is SGHVS and CDR2 FNYEAQ. The CDR3 covers 14 residues. The ends were cut back, 4 bases at V and 6 bases at J, with 15 bases in the middle. CDR3 nucleotide sequence: TGTGCCAGCAGCTCCTGGGGCGGTTTGGATGGCTACACCTTC. It translates to CASSSWGGLDGYTF.

This clone was recorded once. This chain uses TRBV2 with TRBJ2-2; TRBD2 matches at 8 bases. The V and J ends lost 1 base and 3 bases, in that order; junction bases with no gene match: 1. The CDR3 is 15 residues long. Germline V gene data show CDR1 as SNHLY and CDR2 as FYNNEI. The DNA of the CDR3 is TGTGCCAGCAGTGAAGACGGGAGGGACACCGGGGAGCTGTTTTTT. Its protein product is CASSEDGRDTGELFF. The full variable domain, with the rest looked up from reference TRBV2 and TRBJ2-2, is EPEVTQTPSHQVTQMGQEVILRCVPISNHLYFYWYRQILGQKVEFLVSFYNNEISEKSEIFDDQFSVERPDGSNFTLKIRSTKLEDSAMYFCASSEDGRDTGELFFGEGSRLTVL.

CDR3 region: CASSYPIAGGPLNTGELFF. The CDR3 nucleotides read TGTGCCAGCAGTTACCCCATCGCGGGGGGCCCCTTGAACACCGGGGAGCTGTTTTTT. The rearrangement uses TRBV6-2 or TRBV6-3 and TRBJ2-2, with 8 bases matching TRBD2. The CDR3 covers 19 residues. J lost 1 base, V lost 2 bases, and 12 bases had no gene match. The germline V gene has CDR1 MNHEY and CDR2 SVGEGT.